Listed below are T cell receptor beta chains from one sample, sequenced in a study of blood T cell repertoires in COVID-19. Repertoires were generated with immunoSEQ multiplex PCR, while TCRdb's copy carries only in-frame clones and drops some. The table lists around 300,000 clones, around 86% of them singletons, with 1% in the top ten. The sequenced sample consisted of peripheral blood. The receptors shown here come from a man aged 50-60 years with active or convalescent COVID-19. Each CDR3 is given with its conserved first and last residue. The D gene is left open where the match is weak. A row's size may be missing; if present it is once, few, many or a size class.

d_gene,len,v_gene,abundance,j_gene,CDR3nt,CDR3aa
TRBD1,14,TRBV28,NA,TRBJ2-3,TGTGCCAGCAGTTTATACAGGGGGCGAGATACGCAGTATTTT,CASSLYRGRDTQYF
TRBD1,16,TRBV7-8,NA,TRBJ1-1,TGTGCCAGCAGCCCACGACAGGGTTTGGGGATGGCTGAAGCTTTCTTT,CASSPRQGLGMAEAFF
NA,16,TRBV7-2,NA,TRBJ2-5,TGTGCCAGCAGCTTAGTGGGCAGGATGGCATGGGAGACCCAGTACTTC,CASSLVGRMAWETQYF
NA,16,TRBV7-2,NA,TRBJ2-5,TGTGCCAGCAGCATTTTGACAGGTTTAGGACAAGAGACCCAGTACTTC,CASSILTGLGQETQYF
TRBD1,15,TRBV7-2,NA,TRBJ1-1,TGTGCCAGCAGGCCGACAGGGGGTACGGACACTGAAGCTTTCTTT,CASRPTGGTDTEAFF
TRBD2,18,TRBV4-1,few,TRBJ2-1,TGCGCCAGCAGCCAAGATTTCTGGGGGACTAGCGTATACAATGAGCAGTTCTTC,CASSQDFWGTSVYNEQFF
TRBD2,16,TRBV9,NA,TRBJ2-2,TGTGCCAGCAGCGTAGAACTAGCGGGAGTTAAAGGGGAGCTGTTTTTT,CASSVELAGVKGELFF
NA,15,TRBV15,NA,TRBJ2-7,TGTGCCACCAGCAGAGATCCTGGCGGGTCCTACGAGCAGTACTTC,CATSRDPGGSYEQYF
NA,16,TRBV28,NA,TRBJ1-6,TGTGCCAGCAGTTTATACCAAGGGGGGGCAAATTCACCCCTCCACTTT,CASSLYQGGANSPLHF
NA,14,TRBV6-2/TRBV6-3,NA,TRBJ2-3,TGTGCCAGCAGCGACAATTATCCGGCGGATACGCAGTATTTT,CASSDNYPADTQYF
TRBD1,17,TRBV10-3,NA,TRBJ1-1,TGTGCCATCAGTGAGTCGTTAGGGACAGGAGTAAACACTGAAGCTTTCTTT,CAISESLGTGVNTEAFF
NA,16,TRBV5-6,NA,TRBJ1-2,TGTGCCAGCAGCTTGGCCCGGGAAGAGTTAGGAGATGGCTACACCTTC,CASSLAREELGDGYTF
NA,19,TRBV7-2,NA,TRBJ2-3,TGTGCCAGCAGCTCCTTCCTAGGGGGGGGCCCGTTTAGCACAGATACGCAGTATTTT,CASSSFLGGGPFSTDTQYF
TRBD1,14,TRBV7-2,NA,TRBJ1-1,TGTGCCAGCAGCCGGGACAGGGGGAACACTGAAGCTTTCTTT,CASSRDRGNTEAFF
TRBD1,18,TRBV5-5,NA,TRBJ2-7,TGTGCCAGCAGCCCCACAGGGGGCAGCGGGATCTCCTCCTACGAGCAGTACTTC,CASSPTGGSGISSYEQYF
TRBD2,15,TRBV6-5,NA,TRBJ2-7,TGTGCCAGCAAGCCCCGACTAGCGGGAGAGTACGAGCAGTACTTC,CASKPRLAGEYEQYF
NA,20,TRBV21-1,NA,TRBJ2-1,TGTGCCAGCAGCAAAGATAGTAGACTAGCGGGGGGGAATTACTACAATGAGCAGTTCTTC,CASSKDSRLAGGNYYNEQFF
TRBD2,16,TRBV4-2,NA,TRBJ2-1,TGTGCCAGCAGCCAAGGGGGACTAGCAGCACAGAATGAGCAGTTCTTC,CASSQGGLAAQNEQFF
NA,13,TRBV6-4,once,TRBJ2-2,TGTGCCAGCAGTGACTCACGGGTCGGGGAGCTGTTTTTT,CASSDSRVGELFF
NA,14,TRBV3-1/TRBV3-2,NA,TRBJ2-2,TGTGCCAGCAGCCAAGTCTGGCGGGCCGGGGAGCTGTTTTTT,CASSQVWRAGELFF
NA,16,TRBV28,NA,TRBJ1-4,TGTGCCAGCAGCGCGCTAAGGGGCTTGCTGAATGAAAAACTGTTTTTT,CASSALRGLLNEKLFF
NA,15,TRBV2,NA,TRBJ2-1,TGTGCCAGCAGTGAAGGGGGCCCCGGATACAATGAGCAGTTCTTC,CASSEGGPGYNEQFF
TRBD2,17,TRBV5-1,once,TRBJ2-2,TGCGCCAGCAGCGACGGACTAGCGGGGGGCCCGGCCGGGGAGCTGTTTTTT,CASSDGLAGGPAGELFF
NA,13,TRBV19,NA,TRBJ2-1,TGTGCCAGCCGCGCGGCCTCCTACAATGAGCAGTTCTTC,CASRAASYNEQFF
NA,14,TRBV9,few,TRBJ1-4,TGTGCCAGCAGCGTAGAGGGGCTGGCTGAAAAACTGTTTTTT,CASSVEGLAEKLFF
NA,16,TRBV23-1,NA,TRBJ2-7,TGCGCCAGCAGTCAATCGGGCCTGAACGGGACCTACGAGCAGTACTTC,CASSQSGLNGTYEQYF
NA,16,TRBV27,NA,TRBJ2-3,TGTGCCAGCAGTCCCAGGGGATTACCTAGCACAGATACGCAGTATTTT,CASSPRGLPSTDTQYF
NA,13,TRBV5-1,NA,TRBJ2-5,TGCGCCAGCAGCGCCGGAGTTGAAGAGACCCAGTACTTC,CASSAGVEETQYF
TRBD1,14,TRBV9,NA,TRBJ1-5,TGTGCCAGCAGCGCCCAGGGGGGTGATCAGCCCCAGCATTTT,CASSAQGGDQPQHF
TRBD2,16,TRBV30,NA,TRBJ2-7,TGTGCCTGGAAGCCGGCAGCTTTAGCGGGCTCCTACGAGCAGTACTTC,CAWKPAALAGSYEQYF
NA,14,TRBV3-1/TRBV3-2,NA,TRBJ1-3,TGTGCCAGCAGCCAAGATTATAATGGAAACACCATATATTTT,CASSQDYNGNTIYF
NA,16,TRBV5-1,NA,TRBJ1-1,TGCGCCAGCAGCTTGGTTGGGGGGAATGGGGACACTGAAGCTTTCTTT,CASSLVGGNGDTEAFF
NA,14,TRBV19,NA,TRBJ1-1,TGTGCCAGTAGACCACCCCAGCGGAACACTGAAGCTTTCTTT,CASRPPQRNTEAFF
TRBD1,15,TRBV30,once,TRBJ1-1,TGTGCCTGGAGCAGACAGGGGATCGCCTACACTGAAGCTTTCTTT,CAWSRQGIAYTEAFF
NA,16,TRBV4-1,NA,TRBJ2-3,TGCGCCAGCAGCCAAGGTGCAGACATGACGGCGGATACGCAGTATTTT,CASSQGADMTADTQYF
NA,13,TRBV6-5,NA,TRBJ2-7,TGTGCCAGCAGCCCCCGGGACATACCACAGCACTACTTC,CASSPRDIPQHYF
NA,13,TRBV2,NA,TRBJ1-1,TGTGCCAGCAGTGTTTTCGGGAACACTGAAGCTTTCTTT,CASSVFGNTEAFF
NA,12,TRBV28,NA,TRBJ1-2,TGTGCCAGTAAGGGAGCTAACTATGGCTACACCTTC,CASKGANYGYTF
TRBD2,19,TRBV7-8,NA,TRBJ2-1,TGTGCCAGCAGCTTCAGCCGCGGGGGGAGTGGGCGCGAAGGGAATGAGCAGTTCTTC,CASSFSRGGSGREGNEQFF
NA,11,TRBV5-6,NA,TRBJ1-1,TGTGCCAGCCACAGACAGGCTGAAGCTTTCTTT,CASHRQAEAFF
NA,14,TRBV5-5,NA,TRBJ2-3,TGTGCCAGCAGCTTGGCGGGAGGCACAGATACGCAGTATTTT,CASSLAGGTDTQYF
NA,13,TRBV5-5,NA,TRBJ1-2,TGTGCCAGCAGCTTCCGGGGGGGGGAGGGCTACACCTTC,CASSFRGGEGYTF
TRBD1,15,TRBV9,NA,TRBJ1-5,TGTGCCAGCAGCCCCGGGACAGGGTTTCACCAGCCCCAGCATTTT,CASSPGTGFHQPQHF
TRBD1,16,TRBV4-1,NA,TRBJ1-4,TGCGCCAGCAGCCAACAGGGACAGGGAGGTTTTGAAAAACTGTTTTTT,CASSQQGQGGFEKLFF
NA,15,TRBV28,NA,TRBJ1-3,TGTGCCAGCAGTTTATCGCAGGGTCAGGGAAACACCATATATTTT,CASSLSQGQGNTIYF
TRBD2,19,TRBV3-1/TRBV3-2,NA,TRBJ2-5,TGTGCCAGCAGCCGCAACCCCGGGACTAGCGGGAGCCGATGGGAGACCCAGTACTTC,CASSRNPGTSGSRWETQYF
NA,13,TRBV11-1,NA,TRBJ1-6,TGTGCCAGCAGCCCCCGCAGGAATTCACCCCTCCACTTT,CASSPRRNSPLHF
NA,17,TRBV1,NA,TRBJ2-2,TGCACCAGCAGCCATTGGGACAGGGGGCGTGGAACCGGGGAGCTGTTTTTT,CTSSHWDRGRGTGELFF
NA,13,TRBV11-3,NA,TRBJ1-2,TGTGCCAGCAGCTCGCGGGGGGGCGATGGCTACACCTTC,CASSSRGGDGYTF